The present T cell receptor beta chain was sequenced within a study of T-cell reconstitution after alpha-beta-depleted transplantation in children. Overall study results and limits: Two months or so post-transplant, alpha-beta T cells reportedly derived from several hundred expanded graft clones. From newly produced T cells came most of the T-cell counts and diversity one year after transplant.

As it was prepared, the TCRbeta library received unique molecular identifiers. From the PCR reads, TCRdb called clonotypes with MiXCR, one entry per CDR3 protein. This table holds roughly 490,000 distinct CDR3 sequences, about an eighth found once. V lost 4 bases to trimming and J lost 2 bases, with 10 bases between them. In germline, CDR1 is MNHEY, CDR2 SVGAGI. This CDR3 has 14 residues. This clonotype has a handful of counts. The target antigen is unknown. V and J are TRBV6-5 and TRBJ2-3, with a tentative D call TRBD2 (5 bases). The clonotype comes from a female patient between 2 and 15 years old who had a stem cell transplant for aplastic anemia, so the T cells may come from the graft donor. The sample was PBMCs, mostly from graft donor cells, taken 180 days after TCRalphabeta/CD19-depleted stem cell transplant. CDR3 sequence (DNA): TGTGCCAGCAGTTCTGGCGGGTTCACAGATACGCAGTATTTT. Translating it yields CASSSGGFTDTQYF.